This T cell receptor (beta chain) is from a study of cytomegalovirus exposure and HLA in healthy donors. The CDR3 extends over 14 amino acids. Germline values: CDR1 SEHNR, CDR2 FQNEAQ (reference sequence). Trimming pared 1 base from V and 3 bases from J, leaving 9 bases between. Notes on this clone: Its antigen is as yet unknown.

PCR used 60 Vbeta primers and 13 Jbeta primers. Profiling relied on immunoSEQ multiplex PCR, and the TCRdb table lists in-frame clones only, not all of them. The sample shows around 67,000 clones, approximately 58% of them seen only once. General study findings and limits: In an earlier analysis, most TCR beta V segments were productive about 87% or about 30% of the time. Later, TCR association rates were found to vary by HLA locus, highest for DRB1 and lowest for HLA-C.

Sequenced sample: PBMCs. The clonotype originates from a woman aged 45-65 years in good health and CMV-seronegative. V usage is TRBV7-9 and J usage is TRBJ1-1; D not resolved. DNA of the CDR3: TGTGCCAGCAGCTTAGAGTCGGGGTACACTGAAGCTTTCTTT. It specifies CASSLESGYTEAFF.